This paragraph covers one TCR beta chain sequence. This specimen comes from a study of shared T cell receptors in the human thymus. CDR1 WNHNN and CDR2 SYGVQD come from the germline V gene (reference sequence). V shed 3 bases and J shed 6 bases, with 23 bases lying between them. The CDR3 totals 18 residues. Libraries were prepared by immunoSEQ multiplex PCR; TCRdb keeps only in-frame clonotypes and omits some of them. The sample lists some 700,000 clones; around 87% were seen once. The data were also submitted as part of a second study, on human thymus T cells. That work states: Thymus tissue was removed during corrective cardiac surgery.

This sequence originates from a boy younger than two with a congenital heart defect. The genes are TRBV10-1 and TRBJ2-2, with D perhaps TRBD2 (7 bases). The material sequenced was thymocytes. DNA for the CDR3: TGCGCCAGCAGTGAAGGCCCCTTAGGGGGGGCGCCGGCCGGGGAGCTGTTTTTT. As protein: CASSEGPLGGAPAGELFF.